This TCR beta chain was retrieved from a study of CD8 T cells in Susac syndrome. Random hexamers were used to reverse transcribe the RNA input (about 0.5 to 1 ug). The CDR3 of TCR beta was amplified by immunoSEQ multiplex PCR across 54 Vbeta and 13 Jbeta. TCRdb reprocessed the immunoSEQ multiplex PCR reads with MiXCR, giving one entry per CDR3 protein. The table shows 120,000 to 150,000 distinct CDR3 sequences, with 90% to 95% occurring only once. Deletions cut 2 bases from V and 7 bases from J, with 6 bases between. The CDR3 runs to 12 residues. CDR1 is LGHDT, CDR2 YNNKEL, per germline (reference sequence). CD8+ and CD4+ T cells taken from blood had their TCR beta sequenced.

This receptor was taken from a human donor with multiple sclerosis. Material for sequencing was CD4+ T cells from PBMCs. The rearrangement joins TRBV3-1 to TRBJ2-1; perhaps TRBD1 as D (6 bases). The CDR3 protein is CASSQQGNEQFF. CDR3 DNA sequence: TGTGCCAGCAGCCAACAGGGGAATGAGCAGTTCTTC.